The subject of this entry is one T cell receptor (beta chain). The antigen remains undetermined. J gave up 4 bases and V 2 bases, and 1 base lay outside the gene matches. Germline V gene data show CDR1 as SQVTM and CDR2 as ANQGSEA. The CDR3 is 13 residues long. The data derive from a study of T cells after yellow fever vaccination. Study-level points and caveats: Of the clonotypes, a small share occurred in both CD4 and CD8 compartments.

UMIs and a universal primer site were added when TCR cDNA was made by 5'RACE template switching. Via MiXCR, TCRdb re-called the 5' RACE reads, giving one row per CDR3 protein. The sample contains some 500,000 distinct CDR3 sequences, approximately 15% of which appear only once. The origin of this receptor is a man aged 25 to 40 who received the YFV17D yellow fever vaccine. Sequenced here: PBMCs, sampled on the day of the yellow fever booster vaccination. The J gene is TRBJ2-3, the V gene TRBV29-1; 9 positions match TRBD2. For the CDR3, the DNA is TGCAGCGTTGAATTAGCGGGGGCAGATACGCAGTATTTT. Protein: CSVELAGADTQYF.